This TCR beta chain was documented in a study of blood T cell repertoires in COVID-19. Clones were read by immunoSEQ multiplex PCR, and TCRdb kept only the in-frame ones, dropping some. Of 300,000 to 400,000 clones in the sample, roughly nine tenths are singletons; the top ten hold about 1%. What the recovered Cohort 3 donors had was two negative PCRs, clearance, or symptom resolution. Germline CDR1 reads SGHRS; CDR2 reads YFSETQ. Trimming cost V 0 bases and J 7 bases; bases outside gene matches: 3. The CDR3 is 13 residues long. Sequencing input: PBMCs or T cells enriched from blood (not recorded which). The V call is TRBV5-1, the J call TRBJ2-5; TRBD1 agrees at 7 bases. This clonotype was sampled from a young man who had recovered from COVID-19. CDR3 DNA: TGCGCCAGCAGCTTGGGACAGGGTCCGACCCAGTACTTC. It specifies CASSLGQGPTQYF.